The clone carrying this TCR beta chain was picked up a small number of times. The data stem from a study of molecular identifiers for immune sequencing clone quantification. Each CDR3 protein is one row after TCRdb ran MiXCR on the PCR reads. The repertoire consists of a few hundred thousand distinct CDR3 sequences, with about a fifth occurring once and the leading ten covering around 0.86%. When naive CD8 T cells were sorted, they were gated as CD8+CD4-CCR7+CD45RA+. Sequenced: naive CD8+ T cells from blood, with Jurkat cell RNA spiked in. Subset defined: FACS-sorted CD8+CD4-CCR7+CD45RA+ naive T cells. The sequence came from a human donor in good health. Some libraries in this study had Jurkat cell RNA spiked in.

Written as DNA, the CDR3 is TGTGCCACCCGGACAGGACAAGAGACCCAGTACTTC. This translates into CATRTGQETQYF. The genes are TRBV15 and TRBJ2-5; 7 nucleotides line up with TRBD1. After removal of 8 bases from V and 2 bases from J, the junction contained 2 bases not matched to a gene. CDR1 is LNHNV and CDR2 is YYDKDF in the germline V gene (reference sequence). This CDR3 has 12 residues.